This TCR beta chain stems from a study of T cell changes during pregnancy in multiple sclerosis. In germline, CDR1 is SGHNT, CDR2 YYREEE (reference sequence). The V gene lost 1 base and the J gene lost 5 bases, with 6 bases spanning the gap. This CDR3 has 13 residues. Repertoires were generated with immunoSEQ multiplex PCR, while TCRdb's copy carries only in-frame clones and drops some. The data show around 70,000 clones, approximately 90% seen once. This TCR came from a female donor with multiple sclerosis, enrolled in a pregnancy study. Material: peripheral blood, obtained in the third trimester of pregnancy. The V call is TRBV5-4, the J call TRBJ2-2; the D gene is possibly TRBD1 (5 bases). The CDR3 is CASSLKGTGELFF. DNA for the CDR3: TGTGCCAGCAGCTTGAAGGGGACCGGGGAGCTGTTTTTT.